This T cell receptor beta chain was retrieved from a study of T cell repertoires in cytomegalovirus infection. Comment on this clonotype: Its target is not known. A much bigger clone sits one base away, suggesting this may be a read error.

TCRdb recomputed calls from the reads with MiXCR, one row per CDR3 protein. The profile shows about 530,000 distinct CDR3 sequences, 26% of them singletons. General observations from the study: Ex vivo responses were dominated by HLA-C-restricted CMV-specific TCR beta clonotypes.

The CDR3 is 13 amino acids. Trimming shortened V by 5 bases and J by 2 bases, and 9 bases separated the two germline ends. Germline V CDR1 and CDR2: SGHVS, FQNEAQ. The sample consisted of PBMCs. The chain joins TRBV7-8 to TRBJ1-1, with a weak D call TRBD1 (5 bases). The receptor was isolated from a human donor in good health (CMV status not recorded). Some clones in this sample may be carry-over from other donors' samples. Here the CDR3 DNA reads TGTGCCAGCAGCATACAGGATAACACTGAAGCTTTCTTT. Its protein is CASSIQDNTEAFF.